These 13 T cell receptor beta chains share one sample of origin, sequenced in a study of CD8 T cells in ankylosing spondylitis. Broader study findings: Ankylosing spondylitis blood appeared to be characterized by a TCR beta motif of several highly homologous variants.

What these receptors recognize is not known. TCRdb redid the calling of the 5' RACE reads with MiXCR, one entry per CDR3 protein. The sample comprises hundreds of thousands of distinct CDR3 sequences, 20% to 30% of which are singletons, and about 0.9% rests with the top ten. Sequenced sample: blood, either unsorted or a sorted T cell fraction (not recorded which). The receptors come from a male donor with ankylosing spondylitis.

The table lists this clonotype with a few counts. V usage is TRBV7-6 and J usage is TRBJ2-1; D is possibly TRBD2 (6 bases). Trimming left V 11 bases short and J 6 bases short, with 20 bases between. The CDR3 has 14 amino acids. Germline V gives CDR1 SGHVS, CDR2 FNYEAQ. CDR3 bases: TGTGCCGTCCGGATATTAGCGGCAGGCAATGAGCAGTTCTTC. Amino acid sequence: CAVRILAAGNEQFF. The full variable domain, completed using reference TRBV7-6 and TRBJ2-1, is GAGVSQSPRYKVTKRGQDVALRCDPISGHVSLYWYRQALGQGPEFLTYFNYEAQQDKSGLPNDRFSAERPEGSISTLTIQRTEQRDSAMYRCAVRILAAGNEQFFGPGTRLTVL.

CDR3 sequence: CASSPGRRGVEKLFF. CDR3 sequence (DNA): TGTGCCAGCAGCCCCGGACGGAGGGGGGTTGAAAAACTGTTTTTT. This chain links TRBV16 with TRBJ1-4; a possible D gene is TRBD1 (6 bases). The V and J ends lost 4 bases and 7 bases respectively, with 16 bases between them. Germline-derived CDR1 and CDR2 are KGHSY and FQNENV. The CDR3 length is 15 residues.

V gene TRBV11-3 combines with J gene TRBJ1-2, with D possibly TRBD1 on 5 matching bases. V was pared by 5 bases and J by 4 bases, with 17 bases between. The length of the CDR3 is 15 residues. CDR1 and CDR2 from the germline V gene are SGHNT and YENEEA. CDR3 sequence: CASSQRAGKSYGYTF. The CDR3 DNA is TGTGCCAGCAGCCAGCGGGCAGGGAAGTCCTATGGCTACACCTTC.

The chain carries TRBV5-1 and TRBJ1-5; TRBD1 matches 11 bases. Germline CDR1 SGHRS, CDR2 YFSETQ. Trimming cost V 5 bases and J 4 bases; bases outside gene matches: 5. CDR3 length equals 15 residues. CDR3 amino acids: CASRLGTGGNQPQHF. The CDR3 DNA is TGCGCCAGCAGACTTGGGACAGGGGGGAATCAGCCCCAGCATTTT.

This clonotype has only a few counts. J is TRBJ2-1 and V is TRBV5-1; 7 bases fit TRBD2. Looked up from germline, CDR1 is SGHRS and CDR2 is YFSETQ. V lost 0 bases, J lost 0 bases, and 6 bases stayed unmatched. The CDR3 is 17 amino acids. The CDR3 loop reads CASSLVRGESSYNEQFF. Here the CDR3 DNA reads TGCGCCAGCAGCTTGGTTCGGGGGGAAAGCTCCTACAATGAGCAGTTCTTC.

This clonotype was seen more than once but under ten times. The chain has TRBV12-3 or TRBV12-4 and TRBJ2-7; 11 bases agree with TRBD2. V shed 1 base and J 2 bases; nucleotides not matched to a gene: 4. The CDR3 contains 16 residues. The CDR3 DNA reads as TGTGCCAGCAGTTTAGTGGGACTAGCGGACCCCTACGAGCAGTACTTC. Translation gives CASSLVGLADPYEQYF.

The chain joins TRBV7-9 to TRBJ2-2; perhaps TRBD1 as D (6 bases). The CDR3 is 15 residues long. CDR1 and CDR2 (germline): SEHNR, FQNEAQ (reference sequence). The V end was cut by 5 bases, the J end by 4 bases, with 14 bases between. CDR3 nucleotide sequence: TGTGCCAGCAGCCAAATGGGGGCTTCCACCGGGGAGCTGTTTTTT. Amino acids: CASSQMGASTGELFF. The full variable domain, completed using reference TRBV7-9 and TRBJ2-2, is DTGVSQNPRHKITKRGQNVTFRCDPISEHNRLYWYRQTLGQGPEFLTYFQNEAQLEKSRLLSDRFSAERPKGSFSTLEIQRTEQGDSAMYLCASSQMGASTGELFFGEGSRLTVL.

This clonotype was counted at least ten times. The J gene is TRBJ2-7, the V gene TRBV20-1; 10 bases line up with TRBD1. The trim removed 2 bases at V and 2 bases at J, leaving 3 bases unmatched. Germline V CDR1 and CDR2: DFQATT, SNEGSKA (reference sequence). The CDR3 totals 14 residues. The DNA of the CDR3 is TGCAGTGCTAGACTTGGGACAGGGGCCTACGAGCAGTACTTC. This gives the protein CSARLGTGAYEQYF.

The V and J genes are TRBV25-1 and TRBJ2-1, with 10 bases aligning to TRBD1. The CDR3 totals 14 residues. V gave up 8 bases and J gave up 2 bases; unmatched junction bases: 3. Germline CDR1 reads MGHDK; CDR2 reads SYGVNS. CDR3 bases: TGTGCCAGCTGGGGGACAGGGGCCTACAATGAGCAGTTCTTC. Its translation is CASWGTGAYNEQFF.

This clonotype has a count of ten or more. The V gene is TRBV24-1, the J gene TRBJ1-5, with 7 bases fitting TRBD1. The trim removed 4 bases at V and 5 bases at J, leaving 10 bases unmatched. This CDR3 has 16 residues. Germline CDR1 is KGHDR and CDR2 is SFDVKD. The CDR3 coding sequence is TGTGCCACCAGTGAAACGACAGGGATAGGAGATCAGCCCCAGCATTTT. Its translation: CATSETTGIGDQPQHF.

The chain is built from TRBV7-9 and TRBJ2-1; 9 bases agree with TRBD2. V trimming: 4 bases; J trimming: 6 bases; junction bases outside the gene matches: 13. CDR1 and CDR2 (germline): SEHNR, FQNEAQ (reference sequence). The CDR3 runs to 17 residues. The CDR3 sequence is CASSSLYGAGGPNEQFF. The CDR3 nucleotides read TGTGCCAGCAGCTCCCTATATGGGGCGGGAGGGCCCAATGAGCAGTTCTTC.

CDR3 nucleotide sequence: TGCGCCAGCAGCGTGACTCCTGGGAACACTGAAGCTTTCTTT. Protein product: CASSVTPGNTEAFF. The chain uses TRBV5-1 and TRBJ1-1; D uncertain. V was cut by 4 bases and J by 1 base, with 11 bases left in between. CDR3 length: 14 residues. The germline gives CDR1 SGHRS, CDR2 YFSETQ.

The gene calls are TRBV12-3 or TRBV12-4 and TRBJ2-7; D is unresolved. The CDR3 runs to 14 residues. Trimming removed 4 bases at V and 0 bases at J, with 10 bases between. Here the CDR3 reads CASSSDASSYEQYF. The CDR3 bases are TGTGCCAGCAGTTCGGACGCCTCCTCCTACGAGCAGTACTTC.